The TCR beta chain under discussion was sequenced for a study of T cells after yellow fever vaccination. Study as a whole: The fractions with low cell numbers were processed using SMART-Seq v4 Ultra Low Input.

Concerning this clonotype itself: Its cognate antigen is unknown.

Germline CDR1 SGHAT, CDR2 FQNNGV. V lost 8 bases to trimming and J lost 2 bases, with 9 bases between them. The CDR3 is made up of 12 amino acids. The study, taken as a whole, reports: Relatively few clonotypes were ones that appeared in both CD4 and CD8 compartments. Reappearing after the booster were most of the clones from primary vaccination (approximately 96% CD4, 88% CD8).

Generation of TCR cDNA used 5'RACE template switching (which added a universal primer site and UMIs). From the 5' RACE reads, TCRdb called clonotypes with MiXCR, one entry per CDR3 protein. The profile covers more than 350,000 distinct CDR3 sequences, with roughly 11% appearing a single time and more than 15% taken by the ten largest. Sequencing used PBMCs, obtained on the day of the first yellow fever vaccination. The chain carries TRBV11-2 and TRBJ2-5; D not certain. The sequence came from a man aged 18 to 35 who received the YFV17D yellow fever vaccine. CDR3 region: CASGGRQETQYF. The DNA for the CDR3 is TGTGCCAGCGGCGGCAGACAAGAGACCCAGTACTTC.